The 20 T cell receptor beta chains presented below share a single source sample, sequenced in a study of lymphopenia after photon versus proton radiotherapy. Profiling relied on immunoSEQ multiplex PCR, and the TCRdb table lists in-frame clones only, not all of them. The table records some 33,000 clones, approximately 87% of them present only once. The material was peripheral blood, obtained from a patient treated with photon-based radiotherapy. These TCRs come from a woman aged 50 to 60 with pancreatic cancer.

In this sample, this clone turned up a few times. V is TRBV5-6 and J is TRBJ2-5, with TRBD2 identical over 11 bases. CDR1 is SGHDT and CDR2 is YYEEEE in the germline V gene. The CDR3 is made up of 15 amino acids. The V and J ends lost 3 bases and 6 bases, in that order; junction bases with no gene match: 7. The CDR3 is CASSSLTSGVKTQYF. In DNA form, the CDR3 reads TGTGCCAGCAGCTCCCTGACTAGCGGGGTTAAGACCCAGTACTTC.

The chain has TRBV11-2 and TRBJ2-3; D perhaps matches TRBD2 (5 bases). V lost 3 bases to trimming and J lost 0 bases, with 13 bases between them. Germline V gene data show CDR1 as SGHAT and CDR2 as FQNNGV. The CDR3 sequence is 16 residues long. The CDR3 is CASSFGVSPSTDTQYF. In DNA form, the CDR3 reads TGTGCCAGCAGCTTCGGGGTCTCTCCTAGCACAGATACGCAGTATTTT. The full variable domain, completed using reference TRBV11-2 and TRBJ2-3, is EAGVAQSPRYKIIEKRQSVAFWCNPISGHATLYWYQQILGQGPKLLIQFQNNGVVDDSQLPKDRFSAERLKGVDSTLKIQPAKLEDSAVYLCASSFGVSPSTDTQYFGPGTRLTVL.

This clone was observed a handful of times. This chain uses TRBV9 with TRBJ1-1, with D possibly matching TRBD1 (5 bases). Germline V gives CDR1 SGDLS, CDR2 YYNGEE. This CDR3 contains 15 residues. Trimming shortened V by 4 bases and J by 0 bases, and 13 bases separated the two germline ends. This chain's CDR3 is CASSPTGGMNTEAFF. The CDR3 DNA reads as TGTGCCAGCAGCCCTACGGGGGGTATGAACACTGAAGCTTTCTTT.

This clone appeared once. This chain uses TRBV7-3 with TRBJ2-1; D might be TRBD1 (6 bases). V was cut by 1 base and J by 0 bases, with 22 bases left in between. This CDR3 has 20 residues. Germline-derived CDR1 and CDR2 are SGHTA and FQGTGA. The CDR3 DNA reads as TGTGCCAGCAGCTTAAAACGGCCAGGGGACATACGGAGCTCCTACAATGAGCAGTTCTTC. Protein product: CASSLKRPGDIRSSYNEQFF.

The rearrangement uses TRBV4-3 and TRBJ2-2; 9 bases are a match to TRBD2. The CDR3 totals 18 residues. With V trimmed by 1 base and J by 0 bases, 6 bases remained unmatched. The V gene's germline CDR1 is LGHNA and CDR2 YSLEER. The CDR3 is CASSQGVTSGSNTGELFF. The CDR3 DNA sequence: TGCGCCAGCAGCCAAGGAGTAACTAGCGGGTCGAACACCGGGGAGCTGTTTTTT.

V usage is TRBV9 and J usage is TRBJ2-2, with unresolved D. Trimming removed 4 bases from V and 4 bases from J, with 11 bases in between. This CDR3 is 14 amino acids long. Germline values: CDR1 SGDLS, CDR2 YYNGEE. Here the CDR3 DNA reads TGTGCCAGCAGCTCGGGCGGTTTCACCGGGGAGCTGTTTTTT. This codes for CASSSGGFTGELFF.

The CDR3 DNA reads as TGTGCCAGCATCGGGACGGGGGGCTACGAGCAGTACTTC. Translating it yields CASIGTGGYEQYF. The chain combines TRBV6-5 with TRBJ2-7; 7 nucleotides line up with TRBD2. Trimming removed 7 bases from V and 3 bases from J; junction bases left unmatched: 6. Germline CDR1 is MNHEY and CDR2 is SVGAGI. The CDR3 is made up of 13 amino acids.

This clone has just a few counts. V usage is TRBV6-4 and J usage is TRBJ2-3; no definite D call. CDR3 length: 13 residues. The germline CDR1 and CDR2 sequences are MRHNA and SNTAGT. The ends were cut back, 0 bases at V and 2 bases at J, with 3 bases in the middle. CDR3 sequence: CASSDSATDTQYF. CDR3 sequence (DNA): TGTGCCAGCAGTGACTCGGCCACAGATACGCAGTATTTT.

By proportion, this clone is medium-sized. V is TRBV5-1 and J is TRBJ2-5; no reliable D call. Trimming removed 1 base from V and 3 bases from J, with 19 bases in between. The CDR3 contains 17 residues. Germline loops: CDR1 SGHRS, CDR2 YFSETQ. The CDR3 DNA reads TGCGCCAGCAGCTTGATCTCACCTGAGCTATCAAAAGAGACCCAGTACTTC. Protein: CASSLISPELSKETQYF.

The chain links TRBV19 to TRBJ1-5; D unclear. CDR3 length: 17 amino acids. Germline V lookup: CDR1 LNHDA, CDR2 SQIVND (reference sequence). Trimming cost V 3 bases and J 0 bases, with 15 bases left between them. CDR3 residues: CASSIGVAGHSNQPQHF. In DNA form, the CDR3 reads TGTGCCAGTAGTATTGGGGTGGCCGGCCATAGCAATCAGCCCCAGCATTTT.

The V and J genes are TRBV29-1 and TRBJ2-1, with 12 nucleotides matching TRBD2. The trim removed 5 bases at V and 9 bases at J, leaving 11 bases unmatched. Germline CDR1 SQVTM, CDR2 ANQGSEA. The CDR3 contains 15 residues. DNA of the CDR3: TGCAGCGTTAAAATCTCTAGCGGGAGGGCATCTGAGCAGTTCTTC. It yields the protein CSVKISSGRASEQFF.

The rearrangement uses TRBV10-3 and TRBJ2-7; 7 bases are a match to TRBD2. The CDR3 has 15 residues. V shed 4 bases, J shed 5 bases, and the junction held 11 bases outside the gene matches. Germline lookup yields CDR1 ENHRY and CDR2 SYGVKD. CDR3 sequence: CAISASGSATDEQYF. CDR3 DNA sequence: TGTGCCATCAGTGCTAGCGGATCGGCAACGGACGAGCAGTACTTC.

The chain recombines TRBV19 with TRBJ2-3, with 8 bases that match TRBD2. Unmatched junction bases numbered 8, after V lost 10 bases and J lost 2 bases. CDR3 size: 14 residues. Germline assignment: CDR1 LNHDA and CDR2 SQIVND (reference sequence). CDR3 amino acids: CATSPGLDTDTQYF. In nucleotides, the CDR3 is TGTGCCACTTCGCCGGGACTAGACACAGATACGCAGTATTTT.

The J gene is TRBJ2-7, the V gene TRBV28, with D tentatively TRBD1 (5 bases). This CDR3 region has 12 residues. Germline lookup yields CDR1 MDHEN and CDR2 SYDVKM. V lost 8 bases and J lost 3, with 11 bases in between. The CDR3 sequence is CASGIQDYEQYF. The CDR3 DNA is TGTGCCAGCGGGATACAGGACTACGAGCAGTACTTC.

The chain joins TRBV21-1 to TRBJ1-2; TRBD1, the table's D call, lacks a check against the DNA. TRBV21-1 is reported as a pseudogene. The CDR3 runs 18 residues. The CDR3 DNA follows: TGTGCCAGCAGCTTCCGTATCCCCCGGACAGGGCGCGACTATGGCTACACCTTC. It yields the protein CASSFRIPRTGRDYGYTF.

This clone has only one observation. CDR3 loop: CASSRDRASYEQYF. CDR3 bases: TGTGCCAGCAGTCGCGACAGGGCCTCCTACGAGCAGTACTTC. The rearrangement uses TRBV7-2 and TRBJ2-7, with TRBD1 matching 7 bases. Losses at the gene ends were 6 bases for V and 0 bases for J; bases not matched to a gene: 5. This CDR3 is 14 amino acids long. Germline-derived CDR1 and CDR2 are SGHTA and FQGNSA. Variable domain in full (rest from reference TRBV7-2 and TRBJ2-7): GAGVSQSPSNKVTEKGKDVELRCDPISGHTALYWYRQSLGQGLEFLIYFQGNSAPDKSGLPSDRFSAERTGGSVSTLTIQRTQQEDSAVYLCASSRDRASYEQYFGPGTRLTVT.

This chain links TRBV5-5 with TRBJ1-1, with D possibly being TRBD1 (5 bases). Germline values: CDR1 SGHKS, CDR2 YYEKEE (reference sequence). The V and J ends lost 0 bases and 7 bases respectively, with 13 bases between them. The CDR3 sequence is 14 residues long. This chain's CDR3 is CASSLALGPDEAFF. CDR3 in DNA: TGTGCCAGCAGCTTGGCTCTGGGACCTGATGAAGCTTTCTTT.

The chain carries TRBV6-1 and TRBJ2-5; 8 bases are a match to TRBD2. The DNA end is more similar to TRBJ2-7, so the J call may be wrong. The germline V gene has CDR1 MNHNS and CDR2 SASEGT. The CDR3 totals 15 residues. CDR3 DNA sequence: TGTGCCAGCAGTGAAGCAGGTAGCGGGATGTACGAGCAGTACTTC. It yields the protein CASSEAGSGMYEQYF.

This clone was recorded a few times. The V gene is TRBV5-4, the J gene TRBJ1-1, with a weak D call TRBD1 (5 bases). V was clipped by 0 bases and J by 5 bases, with 20 bases between them. The CDR3 spans 17 residues. Per germline, CDR1 SGHNT and CDR2 YYREEE (reference sequence). The CDR3 DNA is TGTGCCAGCAGCTTGGAAATTTGGCGGGGGGGAATTACTGAAGCTTTCTTT. It is translated as CASSLEIWRGGITEAFF.

The chain couples TRBV18 to TRBJ1-4; 10 bases agree with TRBD1. V was pared by 2 bases and J by 0 bases, with 3 bases of the junction left unmatched. The CDR3 has 17 residues. Germline values: CDR1 KGHSH, CDR2 LQKENI. The CDR3 DNA sequence: TGTGCCAGCTCACCAAGCGGACAGGGGGCAACTAATGAAAAACTGTTTTTT. This codes for CASSPSGQGATNEKLFF. Looking up the rest from reference TRBV18 and TRBJ1-4 gives the full variable domain: NAGVMQNPRHLVRRRGQEARLRCSPMKGHSHVYWYRQLPEEGLKFMVYLQKENIIDESGMPKERFSAEFPKEGPSILRIQQVVRGDSAAYFCASSPSGQGATNEKLFFGSGTQLSVL.